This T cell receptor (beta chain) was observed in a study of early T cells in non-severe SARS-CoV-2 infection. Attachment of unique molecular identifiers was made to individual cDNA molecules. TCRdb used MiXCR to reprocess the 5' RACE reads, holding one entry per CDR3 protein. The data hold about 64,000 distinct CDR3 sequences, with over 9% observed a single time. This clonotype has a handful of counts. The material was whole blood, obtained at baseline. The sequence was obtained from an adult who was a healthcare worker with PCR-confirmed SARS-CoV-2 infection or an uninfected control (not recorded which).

CDR3 nucleotides: TGTGCCATCCTACCGTGGGACAGGGATGCAGATACGCAGTATTTT. As protein: CAILPWDRDADTQYF. The J gene is TRBJ2-3, the V gene TRBV6-6, with TRBD1 identical over 9 bases. The CDR3 sequence is 15 residues long. The germline V gene encodes CDR1 MNHNY and CDR2 SVGAGI (reference sequence). Germline trimming cut 10 bases from V and 4 bases from J; bases unmatched to any gene: 12.